The sequence of this T cell receptor (beta chain) was determined in a study of CD8 T cells in ankylosing spondylitis. Overall study results and limits: Clones linked to the disease showed a CD8+ phenotype. They occurred at relatively low frequencies in peripheral blood. The study looked at matched synovial fluid samples from ankylosing spondylitis patients. Disease-linked clones were reported to be significantly enriched there. Past studies reported some motif variants in reactive arthritis synovial fluid and blood. Apparently characteristic of ankylosing spondylitis blood was a TCR beta motif (roughly eight highly homologous variants).

This clonotype has only a few counts. What it binds is unknown. Quantitative 5'-RACE with molecular barcodes produced the TCR beta libraries. TCRdb itself ran the 5' RACE reads through MiXCR, one entry per CDR3 protein. The sample has approximately 440,000 distinct CDR3 sequences; over 15% are singletons. The receptor comes from a male donor with ankylosing spondylitis. Sequencing was carried out using blood, either unsorted or a sorted T cell fraction (not recorded which).

The CDR3 region is CASSFRLARDTQYF. The CDR3 DNA follows: TGTGCCAGCAGCTTCCGGCTAGCTAGAGATACGCAGTATTTT. The V gene is TRBV7-9, the J gene TRBJ2-3; maybe TRBD2 (5 bases). Germline V gives CDR1 SEHNR, CDR2 FQNEAQ (reference sequence). Between the trimmed V and J ends, which lost 3 bases and 5 bases, there was a span of 12 bases. The CDR3 contains 14 residues.